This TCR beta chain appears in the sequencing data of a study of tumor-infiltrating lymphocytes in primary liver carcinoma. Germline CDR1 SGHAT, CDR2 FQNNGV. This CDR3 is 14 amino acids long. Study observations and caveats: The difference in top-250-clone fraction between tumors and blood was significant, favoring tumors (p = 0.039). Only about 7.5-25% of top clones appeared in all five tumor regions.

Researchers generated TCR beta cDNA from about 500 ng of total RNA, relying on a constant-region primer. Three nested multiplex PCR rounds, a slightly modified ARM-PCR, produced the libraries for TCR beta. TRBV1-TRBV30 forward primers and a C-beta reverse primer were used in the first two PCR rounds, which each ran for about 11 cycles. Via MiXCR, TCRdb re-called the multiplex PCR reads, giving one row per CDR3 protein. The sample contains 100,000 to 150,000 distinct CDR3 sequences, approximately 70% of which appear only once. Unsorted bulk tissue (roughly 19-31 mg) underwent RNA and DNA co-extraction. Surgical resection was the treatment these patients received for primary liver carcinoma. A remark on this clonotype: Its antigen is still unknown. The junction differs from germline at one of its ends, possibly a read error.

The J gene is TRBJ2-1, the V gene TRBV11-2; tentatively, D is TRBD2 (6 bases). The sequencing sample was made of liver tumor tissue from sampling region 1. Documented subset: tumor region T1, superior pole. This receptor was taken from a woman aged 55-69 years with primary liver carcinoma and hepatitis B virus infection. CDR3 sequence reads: CASSLGLSYNEQLF. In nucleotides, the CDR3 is TGTGCCAGCAGCCTGGGACTGTCCTACAATGAGCAGCTCTTC.